This passage covers 8 T cell receptor beta chains from one sample sequenced in a study of blood T cell repertoires in COVID-19 (dated by TCRdb to the early 2020s). The library was obtained by the immunoSEQ multiplex PCR assay. TCRdb stores this immuneACCESS table with in-frame sequences only. Part of the clones is absent; in the studies checked, under half of the shortfall reflects unresolved V genes, and no reason is known for the rest. The sample profile shows about 83,000 clones; about 92% of them were found once. Clones ranked in the top ten supply 15% to 20% of the sample. The sample taken for sequencing was peripheral blood. All receptors derive from a woman older than 75 with active or convalescent COVID-19.

The V call is TRBV5-6, the J call TRBJ2-5, with D possibly matching TRBD2 (5 bases). The V gene's germline CDR1 is SGHDT and CDR2 YYEEEE. CDR3 length: 18 residues. V lost 3 bases and J lost 3, with 24 bases in between. CDR3 region: CASSWELSLRTHKETQYF. CDR3 DNA: TGTGCCAGCAGCTGGGAGCTCTCTCTAAGGACGCATAAAGAGACCCAGTACTTC.

The chain employs TRBV30 and TRBJ1-2, with a possible D match to TRBD1 (6 bases). CDR1 and CDR2 from the germline V gene are GTSNPN and SVGIG (reference sequence). V was cut by 4 bases and J by 0 bases, with 12 bases left in between. The CDR3 totals 14 residues. The CDR3 is CAWKRTDSNYGYTF. CDR3 nucleotides: TGTGCCTGGAAAAGGACAGATTCTAACTATGGCTACACCTTC.

This chain joins TRBV6-6 and TRBJ2-1, with 10 bases matching TRBD1. CDR1 is MNHNY, CDR2 SVGAGI, per germline (reference sequence). This CDR3 spans 16 amino acids. V shed 2 bases, J shed 4 bases, and the junction held 5 bases outside the gene matches. The CDR3 loop reads CASSYRGQGNYNEQFF. The CDR3 region has the DNA TGTGCCAGCAGTTACCGGGGACAGGGGAATTACAATGAGCAGTTCTTC.

This CDR3 is CASSSGAYNEQFF. The CDR3 DNA is TGTGCCAGCAGCTCCGGGGCCTACAATGAGCAGTTCTTC. The genes are TRBV11-3 and TRBJ2-1; D is possibly TRBD2 (5 bases). CDR1 SGHNT and CDR2 YENEEA come from the germline V gene. The CDR3 has 13 residues. The V and J ends lost 4 bases and 2 bases respectively, with 6 bases between them. Full variable domain (rest looked up from reference TRBV11-3 and TRBJ2-1): EAGVVQSPRYKIIEKKQPVAFWCNPISGHNTLYWYLQNLGQGPELLIRYENEEAVDDSQLPKDRFSAERLKGVDSTLKIQPAELGDSAVYLCASSSGAYNEQFFGPGTRLTVL.

This clone was counted once. This chain uses TRBV30 with TRBJ2-7; TRBD2 might be the D (5 bases). The ends were cut back, 3 bases at V and 6 bases at J, with 12 bases in the middle. The CDR3 is 12 residues long. The germline gives CDR1 GTSNPN, CDR2 SVGIG (reference sequence). The CDR3 protein is CAWSWGRGEQYF. In nucleotides, the CDR3 is TGTGCCTGGAGCTGGGGTCGGGGCGAGCAGTACTTC.

The V and J genes are TRBV30 and TRBJ1-1, with a possible D match to TRBD1 (5 bases). Germline V gene sequence: CDR1 GTSNPN, CDR2 SVGIG (reference sequence). Trimming took off 5 bases at V and 1 base at J, with 8 bases between the two ends. The CDR3 length is 12 residues. The CDR3 DNA follows: TGTGCCTGGGGCAGGGAGAACACTGAAGCTTTCTTT. It codes for CAWGRENTEAFF. Full variable domain (missing parts from reference TRBV30 and TRBJ1-1): SQTIHQWPATLVQPVGSPLSLECTVEGTSNPNLYWYRQAAGRGLQLLFYSVGIGQISSEVPQNLSASRPQDRQFILSSKKLLLSDSGFYLCAWGRENTEAFFGQGTRLTVV.

J is TRBJ1-1 and V is TRBV29-1; D is possibly TRBD1 (5 bases). With 4 bases removed from V and 1 base from J, the gap between germline ends came to 7 bases. CDR3 length: 12 amino acids. CDR1 SQVTM and CDR2 ANQGSEA come from the germline V gene. The DNA of the CDR3 is TGCAGCGTTGCCAGGGCGAACACTGAAGCTTTCTTT. It translates to CSVARANTEAFF.

V is TRBV5-8 and J is TRBJ1-1, with unresolved D. Deletions cut 4 bases from V and 0 bases from J, with 10 bases between. CDR3 length: 14 amino acids. Per germline, CDR1 SGHTS and CDR2 YDEGEE. In DNA form, the CDR3 reads TGTGCCAGCAGCCTTCGGCGGGTGAACACTGAAGCTTTCTTT. Protein: CASSLRRVNTEAFF.